One and the same sample provided the 5 T cell receptor delta chains below, sequenced in a study of gamma-delta T cells after stem cell transplantation. TCRdb re-processed the RT-PCR reads using CATT. The sample holds roughly 1,400 delta-chain clones, roughly half seen once. The specimen sequenced was gamma-delta T cells. The receptors derive from a human donor. It is not recorded whose cells these are; they may come from a transplant donor.

The chain couples TRDV1 to TRDJ1; 12 positions match TRDD3. From germline, CDR1 is TSWWSYY and CDR2 QGS. There are 24 residues in the CDR3. The ends lost 5 bases at V and 0 bases at J; junction bases unmatched: 28. The CDR3 loop is CALGWNGWPFPTLGDTGDTDKLIF. The CDR3 nucleotides are TGTGCTCTTGGGTGGAACGGATGGCCTTTTCCTACTCTGGGGGATACGGGGGACACCGATAAACTCATCTTT.

To note about this clone: Being one base from a much bigger clone, this may be a read error. Other DNA sequences within the sample encode an identical CDR3. The rearrangement joins TRDV2 to TRDJ1; 13 positions agree with TRDD3. CDR3 length: 19 residues. The germline gives CDR1 GEAIGNYY, CDR2 EKD. Here the CDR3 reads CACDPVLGDTPKYTDKLIF. CDR3 bases: TGTGCCTGTGACCCGGTACTGGGGGATACGCCCAAATACACCGATAAACTAATCTTT.

This chain uses TRDV2 with TRDJ1; TRDD3 aligns across 7 bases. Germline CDR1 is GEAIGNYY and CDR2 is EKD. The J segment lost 0 bases and the V segment lost 1 base, leaving 4 bases of the junction unmatched. The CDR3 is 15 amino acids. CDR3 residues: CACDTLGADTDKLIF. As DNA, the CDR3 is TGTGCCTGTGACACTCTGGGGGCCGACACCGATAAACTCATCTTT.

With respect to this clone: A far larger clone is off by one base, so a read error is likely. V gene TRDV1 combines with J gene TRDJ1; D could derive from TRDD2 or TRDD3 (7 bases each). Germline CDR1 and CDR2: TSWWSYY and QGS. The CDR3 totals 21 residues. The CDR3 nucleotides are TGTGCTCTTGCGGAAGCCTCCTTCCTGCTGACTTACTGGGGCCCTCCGGGTAAACTCATCTTT. It codes for CALAEASFLLTYWGPPGKLIF.

This clone appeared a few times. This sequence may be a read error, since a much larger clone differs from it by one base. The gene calls are TRDV1 and TRDJ1; 10 nucleotides line up with TRDD3. The CDR3 loop spans 18 amino acids. The ends lost 1 base at V and 10 bases at J; junction bases unmatched: 18. Germline V gene data show CDR1 as TSWWSYY and CDR2 as QGS. The CDR3 protein is CALGEPGPCTGGCGTLIF. CDR3 in DNA: TGTGCTCTTGGGGAACCAGGCCCCTGTACTGGGGGATGTGGGACACTCATCTTT.